A selection of T cell receptor beta chains follows, all from one sample in a study of T cell repertoires in aging, cancer and after chemotherapy. TCRdb re-called the multiplex PCR reads through MiXCR, storing one row per CDR3 protein. The sample carries some 2,200 distinct CDR3 sequences, 15% to 20% recorded once. Sequencing was performed on blood. The receptors were sampled from a human donor with a solid tumor. Both conserved end residues are part of each CDR3. The D gene is left open where the match is weak. For some rows the clone size is stated as once, few or many, or as a class when expanded; others skip it.

>TRBJ1-5|.|TRBV4-3|.
TGCGCCAGCAGCCACCACTCAGACAGAATTAATTATAGCAATCAGCCCCAGCATTTT
CASSHHSDRINYSNQPQHF
>TRBJ2-3|.|TRBV4-1|TRBD2
TGCGCCAGCAGCCAAGAGCCTAGCGGGAGTATTACAGATACGCAGTATTTT
CASSQEPSGSITDTQYF
>TRBJ1-6|.|TRBV6-1|.
TGTGCCAGCAGTAAGGACAGTAGCTCCTATAATTCACCCCTCCACTTT
CASSKDSSSYNSPLHF
>TRBJ2-7|medium-sized|TRBV6-6|.
TGTGCCAGCAAGGACAGACCCTACGAGCAGTACTTC
CASKDRPYEQYF
>TRBJ1-5|few|TRBV18|TRBD1
TGTGCCAGCTCACCCAGACAGGGCGGTCAGCCCCAGCATTTT
CASSPRQGGQPQHF
>TRBJ2-2|medium-sized|TRBV6-6|.
TGTGCCAGCAGGAACCTAAGTGGGGGGGCGGACACCGGGGAGCTGTTTTTT
CASRNLSGGADTGELFF
>TRBJ2-7|medium-sized|TRBV20-1|TRBD1
TGCAGTGCTAGAGAGACAGGGACGGGGGAGCAGTACTTC
CSARETGTGEQYF
>TRBJ2-2|large|TRBV10-1|TRBD2
TGCGCCAGCAGTTTCGGACTAGCGGGAGGAACCGGGGAGCTGTTTTTT
CASSFGLAGGTGELFF
>TRBJ2-7|large|TRBV29-1|TRBD2
TGCAGCGTTGTTGCTAGCGGGAGAGGAGTTTACGAGCAGTACTTC
CSVVASGRGVYEQYF
>TRBJ2-1|.|TRBV20-1|.
TGCAGTGCTAGAGATCCACTAGCATTTAATGAGCAGTTCTTC
CSARDPLAFNEQFF
>TRBJ1-5|.|TRBV20-1|.
TGCAGTGCTAGAGATTTCGAGGGAGAAGTGTCGCCCCAGCATTTT
CSARDFEGEVSPQHF
>TRBJ1-1|once|TRBV5-1|.
TGCGCCAGCAGCCAAGAGGGACCCGGTCTCACTGAAGCTTTCTTT
CASSQEGPGLTEAFF
>TRBJ2-6|few|TRBV5-8|.
TGTGCCAGCAGTCTACATTCGACTGGGGCCAACGTCCTGACTTTC
CASSLHSTGANVLTF
>TRBJ2-1|large|TRBV7-2|.
TGTGCCAGCAGCCCCCTACTAGCTCGGAACTACAATGAGCAGTTCTTC
CASSPLLARNYNEQFF
>TRBJ2-3|.|TRBV7-2|.
TGCGCCAGCGCCCGCTCGTCGACAGATACGCAGTATTTT
CASARSSTDTQYF
>TRBJ2-1|medium-sized|TRBV6-6|.
TGTGCCAGCAGCCCCCTCAATGAGCAGTTCTTC
CASSPLNEQFF
>TRBJ2-7|large|TRBV18|TRBD1
TGTGCCAGCTCACCGACAGGGGAGCAGTACTTC
CASSPTGEQYF
>TRBJ1-6|.|TRBV7-9|.
TGTGCCAGCAGCGTAACCTCACCCCTCCACTTT
CASSVTSPLHF
>TRBJ1-5|medium-sized|TRBV6-5|.
TGTGCCAGCAGGGATACAGGAATAAATCAGCCCCAGCATTTT
CASRDTGINQPQHF
>TRBJ1-1|large|TRBV29-1|.
TGCAGCGTCGAGAGGGAGAACACTGAAGCTTTCTTT
CSVERENTEAFF
>TRBJ2-3|.|TRBV30|.
TGTGCCTGGAGTCTGTCGGGTTCCACAGATACGCAGTATTTT
CAWSLSGSTDTQYF
>TRBJ2-7|large|TRBV19|TRBD2
TGTGCCAGTAGTATAGGTAGCGGGACGGCATTCTACGAGCAGTACTTC
CASSIGSGTAFYEQYF
>TRBJ1-6|.|TRBV20-1|.
TGCAGTGCTAGAGACCAGGGACGGTCGGGAAATTCACCCCTCCACTTT
CSARDQGRSGNSPLHF
>TRBJ2-1|few|TRBV20-1|.
TGCAGTGCCAGTTTACGGGCTTCCGACAATGAGCAGTTCTTC
CSASLRASDNEQFF
>TRBJ2-7|large|TRBV29-1|.
TGCAGCGTTGGGACAAACTACGAGCAGTACTTC
CSVGTNYEQYF
>TRBJ2-4|medium-sized|TRBV6-2/TRBV6-3|TRBD2
TGTGCCAGCAGTTACTCGCGGACTAGCGGAGCACTAGCCAAAAACATTCAGTACTTC
CASSYSRTSGALAKNIQYF
>TRBJ2-7|.|TRBV11-2|TRBD1
TGTGCCAGCAGGCAGACCGGGACAGGGGATTACGAGCAGTACTTC
CASRQTGTGDYEQYF
>TRBJ2-5|.|TRBV5-1|.
TGCGCCAGCAGCTTATTAGAGACCCAGTACTTC
CASSLLETQYF
>TRBJ2-1|.|TRBV20-1|TRBD2
TGCAGTGCTCCCAAAGCGGGGGGTTCCTACAATGAGCAGTTCTTC
CSAPKAGGSYNEQFF
>TRBJ2-7|.|TRBV5-5|TRBD1
TGTGCCAGCAGCCTCGGACAGGGGGTCGAGTACTTC
CASSLGQGVEYF
>TRBJ1-6|.|TRBV6-6|.
TGTGCCAGCAACTCGGCGACAGTTCGATCACCCCTCCACTTT
CASNSATVRSPLHF
>TRBJ1-5|.|TRBV9|TRBD1
TGTGCCAGCAGTCTCGGACAGGCCCATACCCAGCCCCAGCATTTT
CASSLGQAHTQPQHF
>TRBJ2-7|few|TRBV20-1|.
TGCAGTGCTAGACTGGGCGGGGACTCCTACGAGCAGTACTTC
CSARLGGDSYEQYF
>TRBJ2-5|medium-sized|TRBV6-5|TRBD2
TGTGCCAGCAGTAACCTGAGGAGCGGGGTAGAGACCCAGTACTTC
CASSNLRSGVETQYF
>TRBJ2-3|.|TRBV4-2|TRBD2
TGTGCCAGCAGCCAAGATCTGTGGGGGGGAAAGACAGATACGCAGTATTTT
CASSQDLWGGKTDTQYF
>TRBJ2-2|.|TRBV6-4|TRBD1
TGTGCCAGCAGTGAGGGGACAGGGGAAGGCGGGGAGCTGTTTTTT
CASSEGTGEGGELFF
>TRBJ1-2|.|TRBV7-2|TRBD1
TGTGCCAGCAGCCAAGATTTACCAGGACAGGGTAACGGCTACACCTTC
CASSQDLPGQGNGYTF
>TRBJ2-3|few|TRBV11-2|.
TGTGCCAGCAGCTTAGCCGTTGCCGCCCCCCCCGCAGATACGCAGTATTTT
CASSLAVAAPPADTQYF
>TRBJ2-3|few|TRBV14|.
TGTGCCAGCAGCCGGTGGAGCGTTGGCACAGATACGCAGTATTTT
CASSRWSVGTDTQYF
>TRBJ1-1|few|TRBV20-1|.
TGCAGTGCTAGAGAGACGGGAAAGGCTTTCTTT
CSARETGKAFF
>TRBJ2-3|.|TRBV7-2|TRBD2
TGTGCCAGCAGCACGGGACTAGCTCGCACAGATACGCAGTATTTT
CASSTGLARTDTQYF
>TRBJ1-4|.|TRBV20-1|TRBD1
TGCAGTGCTAGAGAAACAGGGGGTAATGAAAAACTGTTTTTT
CSARETGGNEKLFF
>TRBJ2-1|medium-sized|TRBV7-9|TRBD2
TGTGCCAGCGGGGAACTAGCGTTATACAATGAGCAGTTCTTC
CASGELALYNEQFF
>TRBJ1-3|medium-sized|TRBV5-1|.
TGCGCCAGCAGCCAAGACGGCTCTGGAAACACCATATATTTT
CASSQDGSGNTIYF
>TRBJ1-3|few|TRBV2|.
TGTGCCATTACAGGGCGTGAGGTTGGAAACACCATATATTTT
CAITGREVGNTIYF